The present T cell receptor beta chain was sequenced within a study of T cell responses to AZD1222 COVID-19 vaccine. Profiled with immunoSEQ multiplex PCR; TCRdb holds only in-frame clones, not every one. The sample has under 50,000 clones; 80% are singletons. In germline, CDR1 is GTSNPN, CDR2 SVGIG (reference sequence). The CDR3 is made up of 13 amino acids. The ends were cut back, 3 bases at V and 1 base at J, with 7 bases in the middle. Here the sequenced sample was peripheral blood, taken 28 days after the second dose of the MenACWY control vaccine. The TCR originated in an adult who received the MenACWY meningococcal vaccine as a control. This chain links TRBV30 with TRBJ1-3; unclear D gene. CDR3: CAWRHTSGNTIYF. As DNA, the CDR3 is TGTGCCTGGAGACACACGTCTGGAAACACCATATATTTT.